These T cell receptor beta chains were read from a single sample in a study of blood T cell repertoires in COVID-19. Only in-frame clones appear in the TCRdb table, and some are missing; sequencing was by immunoSEQ multiplex PCR. The sample lists about 61,000 clones; around four fifths were seen once. Sequenced: peripheral blood. The receptors come from a man in his 70s with acute or convalescent COVID-19. Both conserved end residues are part of each CDR3. The D gene is left open where the match is weak. The size entry is marked missing in some rows and otherwise reads once, few, many or a size class.

CDR3 length: 15
J gene: TRBJ2-1
D gene: TRBD1
clone size: .
V gene: TRBV18
CDR3 DNA: TGTGCCAGCTCACCATTCGGGACAGGCTACAATGAGCAGTTCTTC
CDR3 protein: CASSPFGTGYNEQFF

CDR3 length: 13
J gene: TRBJ1-2
D gene: TRBD1
clone size: .
V gene: TRBV6-1
CDR3 DNA: TGTGCCAGCAGTGAAACAGGGGGCGGCGGCTACACCTTC
CDR3 protein: CASSETGGGGYTF

CDR3 length: 14
J gene: TRBJ1-4
D gene: .
clone size: .
V gene: TRBV5-4
CDR3 DNA: TGTGCCAGCAGCTTGGGTTCAGCTAATGAAAAACTGTTTTTT
CDR3 protein: CASSLGSANEKLFF

CDR3 length: 14
J gene: TRBJ2-1
D gene: .
clone size: .
V gene: TRBV6-6
CDR3 DNA: TGTGCCAGCACCCAGGGGCGATCCTACAATGAGCAGTTCTTC
CDR3 protein: CASTQGRSYNEQFF

CDR3 length: 13
J gene: TRBJ2-3
D gene: .
clone size: .
V gene: TRBV19
CDR3 DNA: TGTGCCAGTAGTCCAGGGATCACAGATACGCAGTATTTT
CDR3 protein: CASSPGITDTQYF

CDR3 length: 13
J gene: TRBJ1-5
D gene: .
clone size: .
V gene: TRBV12-3/TRBV12-4
CDR3 DNA: TGTGCCAGCAGTCGGAATCGGGATCAGCCCCAGCATTTT
CDR3 protein: CASSRNRDQPQHF

CDR3 length: 15
J gene: TRBJ2-1
D gene: TRBD2
clone size: .
V gene: TRBV14
CDR3 DNA: TGTGCCAGCAGCCCACGGGGGGGCTCCTACAATGAGCAGTTCTTC
CDR3 protein: CASSPRGGSYNEQFF

CDR3 length: 14
J gene: TRBJ2-2
D gene: TRBD1
clone size: .
V gene: TRBV27
CDR3 DNA: TGTGCCAGCAGTTTGGGACAGGGGACCGGGGAGCTGTTTTTT
CDR3 protein: CASSLGQGTGELFF

CDR3 length: 14
J gene: TRBJ2-7
D gene: .
clone size: .
V gene: TRBV9
CDR3 DNA: TGTGCCAGCAGCGTAGGAGCTAGCTCCTACGAGCAGTACTTC
CDR3 protein: CASSVGASSYEQYF

CDR3 length: 15
J gene: TRBJ2-7
D gene: TRBD1
clone size: .
V gene: TRBV6-5
CDR3 DNA: TGTGCCAGCAACCCACAGGGGTCCCTATTCTACGAGCAGTACTTC
CDR3 protein: CASNPQGSLFYEQYF

CDR3 length: 13
J gene: TRBJ2-1
D gene: .
clone size: .
V gene: TRBV9
CDR3 DNA: TGTGCCAGCAGCGTAGCTACGAGGGATGAGCAGTTCTTC
CDR3 protein: CASSVATRDEQFF

CDR3 length: 11
J gene: TRBJ2-1
D gene: .
clone size: .
V gene: TRBV10-3
CDR3 DNA: TGTGCCATCTCCGCCGGCAATGAGCAGTTCTTC
CDR3 protein: CAISAGNEQFF

CDR3 length: 17
J gene: TRBJ2-1
D gene: TRBD2
clone size: once
V gene: TRBV27
CDR3 DNA: TGTGCCAGCAGTTTGGGACTAGCGGGCGGATACTACAATGAGCAGTTCTTC
CDR3 protein: CASSLGLAGGYYNEQFF

CDR3 length: 15
J gene: TRBJ2-3
D gene: .
clone size: once
V gene: TRBV10-3
CDR3 DNA: TGTGCCATCAGTGATTCCGGGAGACTCACAGATACGCAGTATTTT
CDR3 protein: CAISDSGRLTDTQYF

CDR3 length: 15
J gene: TRBJ1-3
D gene: .
clone size: .
V gene: TRBV7-2
CDR3 DNA: TGTGCCAGCAGCTTACGGTACAGCTCTGGAAACACCATATATTTT
CDR3 protein: CASSLRYSSGNTIYF

CDR3 length: 13
J gene: TRBJ1-2
D gene: .
clone size: .
V gene: TRBV2
CDR3 DNA: TGTGCCATCACGAAAACACAGACAAATGGCTACACCTTC
CDR3 protein: CAITKTQTNGYTF

CDR3 length: 15
J gene: TRBJ1-2
D gene: .
clone size: .
V gene: TRBV21-1
CDR3 DNA: TGTGCCAGCAGCAAAGCCACGCCAGAGGACTATGGCTACACCTTC
CDR3 protein: CASSKATPEDYGYTF

CDR3 length: 15
J gene: TRBJ2-7
D gene: TRBD2
clone size: .
V gene: TRBV28
CDR3 DNA: TGTGCCAGCAGGGCGGGGGGGCCATTTACCTACGAGCAGTACTTC
CDR3 protein: CASRAGGPFTYEQYF

CDR3 length: 14
J gene: TRBJ1-2
D gene: .
clone size: few
V gene: TRBV6-5
CDR3 DNA: TGTGCCAGCAGTTACGGGGGGGGCAGCTATGGCTACACCTTC
CDR3 protein: CASSYGGGSYGYTF

CDR3 length: 15
J gene: TRBJ1-5
D gene: TRBD1
clone size: .
V gene: TRBV9
CDR3 DNA: TGTGCCAGCAGCGTAGAGGGACAGGGGGATCAGCCCCAGCATTTT
CDR3 protein: CASSVEGQGDQPQHF

CDR3 length: 13
J gene: TRBJ2-1
D gene: .
clone size: .
V gene: TRBV5-8
CDR3 DNA: TGTGCCAGCAGCTTCGAGTATTACAATGAGCAGTTCTTC
CDR3 protein: CASSFEYYNEQFF

CDR3 length: 15
J gene: TRBJ1-2
D gene: .
clone size: few
V gene: TRBV6-5
CDR3 DNA: TGTGCCAGCATTCCAGACAGGACAGCTAACTATGGCTACACCTTC
CDR3 protein: CASIPDRTANYGYTF

CDR3 length: 14
J gene: TRBJ1-4
D gene: .
clone size: .
V gene: TRBV5-1
CDR3 DNA: TGCGCCAGCACTCCGCGAGGGGGTGATGAAAAACTGTTTTTT
CDR3 protein: CASTPRGGDEKLFF

CDR3 length: 15
J gene: TRBJ2-7
D gene: TRBD1
clone size: .
V gene: TRBV6-1
CDR3 DNA: TGTGCCAGCAGTGATTTTGGGACAGACCTATACGAGCAGTACTTC
CDR3 protein: CASSDFGTDLYEQYF

CDR3 length: 13
J gene: TRBJ1-1
D gene: TRBD1
clone size: .
V gene: TRBV28
CDR3 DNA: TGTGCCAGCAGACCACAGGGGTACGCTGAAGCTTTCTTT
CDR3 protein: CASRPQGYAEAFF

CDR3 length: 18
J gene: TRBJ2-3
D gene: .
clone size: .
V gene: TRBV14
CDR3 DNA: TGTGCCAGCAGCCAAGATTGGGGGGGCGACTCGCCCACAGATACGCAGTATTTT
CDR3 protein: CASSQDWGGDSPTDTQYF

CDR3 length: 16
J gene: TRBJ1-3
D gene: TRBD1
clone size: .
V gene: TRBV5-1
CDR3 DNA: TGCGCCAGCAGCCCCGGACAGGGGGCGAGGGGAAACACCATATATTTT
CDR3 protein: CASSPGQGARGNTIYF

CDR3 length: 18
J gene: TRBJ2-1
D gene: .
clone size: .
V gene: TRBV9
CDR3 DNA: TGTGCCAGCAGCGTCTTTCCTGACAGCCCAAGCTCCTACAATGAGCAGTTCTTC
CDR3 protein: CASSVFPDSPSSYNEQFF

CDR3 length: 14
J gene: TRBJ1-3
D gene: TRBD1
clone size: .
V gene: TRBV29-1
CDR3 DNA: TGCAGCGTTGATGGGACAGCCTCTGGAAACACCATATATTTT
CDR3 protein: CSVDGTASGNTIYF

CDR3 length: 16
J gene: TRBJ1-1
D gene: TRBD1
clone size: .
V gene: TRBV28
CDR3 DNA: TGTGCCAGCAGTTTGCTAGGGGCAGGGGGAAAAACTGAAGCTTTCTTT
CDR3 protein: CASSLLGAGGKTEAFF

CDR3 length: 14
J gene: TRBJ1-4
D gene: TRBD1
clone size: .
V gene: TRBV28
CDR3 DNA: TGTGCCAGCAGTTTAGGACAGGACACCGAAAAACTGTTTTTT
CDR3 protein: CASSLGQDTEKLFF

CDR3 length: 17
J gene: TRBJ1-4
D gene: TRBD1
clone size: .
V gene: TRBV5-1
CDR3 DNA: TGCGCCAGCAGCGCGGGGACAGGGGGGACGGGTAATGAAAAACTGTTTTTT
CDR3 protein: CASSAGTGGTGNEKLFF

CDR3 length: 15
J gene: TRBJ1-5
D gene: TRBD1
clone size: .
V gene: TRBV28
CDR3 DNA: TGTGCCAGCAGAACAGGGGGCGGCAGCAATCAGCCCCAGCATTTT
CDR3 protein: CASRTGGGSNQPQHF

CDR3 length: 15
J gene: TRBJ1-2
D gene: TRBD1
clone size: .
V gene: TRBV4-1
CDR3 DNA: TGCGCCAGCAGCCAAGACCGGACAGGGTTCGGAGGCTACACCTTC
CDR3 protein: CASSQDRTGFGGYTF

CDR3 length: 14
J gene: TRBJ1-3
D gene: .
clone size: once
V gene: TRBV6-5
CDR3 DNA: TGTGCCAGCAGTTTTTCTGTCTCTGGAAACACCATATATTTT
CDR3 protein: CASSFSVSGNTIYF

CDR3 length: 16
J gene: TRBJ1-2
D gene: .
clone size: .
V gene: TRBV6-1
CDR3 DNA: TGTGCCAGCAGTGAAGGGACAGTCGCCCTATACTATGGCTACACCTTC
CDR3 protein: CASSEGTVALYYGYTF

CDR3 length: 14
J gene: TRBJ1-1
D gene: TRBD1
clone size: .
V gene: TRBV18
CDR3 DNA: TGTGCCAGCTCGTATAACAGGGGCAGCACTGAAGCTTTCTTT
CDR3 protein: CASSYNRGSTEAFF

CDR3 length: 14
J gene: TRBJ1-2
D gene: .
clone size: .
V gene: TRBV5-1
CDR3 DNA: TGCGCCAGCAGTATTTCGACAGGTTATGATGGCTACACCTTC
CDR3 protein: CASSISTGYDGYTF

CDR3 length: 15
J gene: TRBJ1-5
D gene: .
clone size: few
V gene: TRBV5-6
CDR3 DNA: TGTGCCAGCAGCTTCGGAGGCAGAAACAATCAGCCCCAGCATTTT
CDR3 protein: CASSFGGRNNQPQHF

CDR3 length: 13
J gene: TRBJ2-1
D gene: TRBD2
clone size: .
V gene: TRBV29-1
CDR3 DNA: TGCAGCGTGCCGACTAGCGGGGGGCCCGAGCAGTTCTTC
CDR3 protein: CSVPTSGGPEQFF

CDR3 length: 13
J gene: TRBJ1-2
D gene: .
clone size: .
V gene: TRBV2
CDR3 DNA: TGTGCCAGCAGAGCCGGACATCAGGGGGGCTACACCTTC
CDR3 protein: CASRAGHQGGYTF

CDR3 length: 14
J gene: TRBJ2-3
D gene: TRBD2
clone size: .
V gene: TRBV19
CDR3 DNA: TGTGCCACCAGGACTAGCGGGAACACAGATACGCAGTATTTT
CDR3 protein: CATRTSGNTDTQYF

CDR3 length: 13
J gene: TRBJ1-1
D gene: .
clone size: .
V gene: TRBV7-2
CDR3 DNA: TGTGCCAGCAGCTTCGGGGGTGGAACTGAAGCTTTCTTT
CDR3 protein: CASSFGGGTEAFF

CDR3 length: 15
J gene: TRBJ2-1
D gene: TRBD2
clone size: once
V gene: TRBV27
CDR3 DNA: TGTGCCAGCAGCCTAGCGGAACGCTCCTACAATGAGCAGTTCTTC
CDR3 protein: CASSLAERSYNEQFF

CDR3 length: 16
J gene: TRBJ1-2
D gene: TRBD1
clone size: .
V gene: TRBV5-6
CDR3 DNA: TGTGCCAGCAGCTTTAGATTCGCAGGGGGTGAGGGAGGCTACACCTTC
CDR3 protein: CASSFRFAGGEGGYTF

CDR3 length: 13
J gene: TRBJ2-2
D gene: .
clone size: .
V gene: TRBV25-1
CDR3 DNA: TGTGCCAGCAGTGAGAGGAACACCGGGGAGCTGTTTTTT
CDR3 protein: CASSERNTGELFF

CDR3 length: 16
J gene: TRBJ2-2
D gene: .
clone size: .
V gene: TRBV4-1
CDR3 DNA: TGCGCCAGCAGCCAATTTCAGGCAGGAAACACCGGGGAGCTGTTTTTT
CDR3 protein: CASSQFQAGNTGELFF

CDR3 length: 15
J gene: TRBJ1-2
D gene: .
clone size: .
V gene: TRBV5-5
CDR3 DNA: TGTGCCAGCAGCCCCACCGGAGGGGGGGGCTATGGCTACACCTTC
CDR3 protein: CASSPTGGGGYGYTF

CDR3 length: 13
J gene: TRBJ2-7
D gene: .
clone size: .
V gene: TRBV9
CDR3 DNA: TGTGCCAGCAGCGTAGGTCCAGACTACGAGCAGTACTTC
CDR3 protein: CASSVGPDYEQYF

CDR3 length: 12
J gene: TRBJ2-3
D gene: TRBD1
clone size: once
V gene: TRBV28
CDR3 DNA: TGTGCCAGCAGGGGACAGACAGATACGCAGTATTTT
CDR3 protein: CASRGQTDTQYF

CDR3 length: 13
J gene: TRBJ1-1
D gene: .
clone size: .
V gene: TRBV27
CDR3 DNA: TGTGCCAGCAGAGACCAGCCGGGCACTGAAGCTTTCTTT
CDR3 protein: CASRDQPGTEAFF

CDR3 length: 15
J gene: TRBJ2-2
D gene: TRBD1
clone size: .
V gene: TRBV7-9
CDR3 DNA: TGTGCCAGCAGCCCGGTAGGGGGCTCAACCGGGGAGCTGTTTTTT
CDR3 protein: CASSPVGGSTGELFF

CDR3 length: 15
J gene: TRBJ1-5
D gene: TRBD1
clone size: .
V gene: TRBV6-2/TRBV6-3
CDR3 DNA: TGTGCCAGCAGTTACGCGGGACAGGGGAATCAGCCCCAGCATTTT
CDR3 protein: CASSYAGQGNQPQHF

CDR3 length: 15
J gene: TRBJ2-2
D gene: TRBD1
clone size: .
V gene: TRBV5-4
CDR3 DNA: TGTGCCAGCCAAAATGACAGGGCCGACACCGGGGAGCTGTTTTTT
CDR3 protein: CASQNDRADTGELFF

CDR3 length: 14
J gene: TRBJ2-7
D gene: TRBD1
clone size: .
V gene: TRBV5-1
CDR3 DNA: TGCGCCAGCAGCTTGCAGGGGACAGGGAACGAGCAGTACTTC
CDR3 protein: CASSLQGTGNEQYF